Below are 19 T cell receptor beta chains sequenced from a single sample in a study of CD8 T cells in Susac syndrome. Random-hexamer reverse transcription was applied to 0.5 to 1 ug RNA. TCRdb reprocessed the immunoSEQ multiplex PCR reads with MiXCR, giving one entry per CDR3 protein. The sample includes 180,000 or so distinct CDR3 sequences, around 96% of them seen just once. Specimen: CD4+ T cells from PBMCs. These TCRs come from a human donor in good health.

The V and J genes are TRBV20-1 and TRBJ2-1; maybe TRBD2 (6 bases). This CDR3 has 15 residues. Germline values: CDR1 DFQATT, CDR2 SNEGSKA (reference sequence). Trimming stripped 2 bases from V and 6 bases from J, with 17 bases between. The CDR3 protein is CSARLRLATANEQFF. The CDR3 DNA is TGCAGTGCTAGACTTCGCCTAGCGACGGCCAATGAGCAGTTCTTC.

The V call is TRBV3-1, the J call TRBJ1-2; D gene ambiguous. The V gene's germline CDR1 is LGHDT and CDR2 YNNKEL (reference sequence). V shed 1 base and J shed 4 bases, with 10 bases lying between them. CDR3 length equals 14 residues. This chain's CDR3 is CASSQAPGSYGYTF. The CDR3 DNA follows: TGTGCCAGCAGCCAAGCCCCAGGTAGCTATGGCTACACCTTC. Drawing the rest from reference TRBV3-1 and TRBJ1-2, the complete variable domain is DTAVSQTPKYLVTQMGNDKSIKCEQNLGHDTMYWYKQDSKKFLKIMFSYNNKELIINETVPNRFSPKSPDKAHLNLHINSLELGDSAVYFCASSQAPGSYGYTFGSGTRLTVV.

The J gene is TRBJ2-5, the V gene TRBV15; maybe TRBD2 (5 bases). The CDR3 covers 13 residues. CDR1 LNHNV and CDR2 YYDKDF come from the germline V gene (reference sequence). Trimming removed 0 bases at V and 7 bases at J, with 9 bases between. The CDR3 loop reads CATSRDVGRTQYF. The DNA of the CDR3 is TGTGCCACCAGCAGAGATGTGGGGAGGACCCAGTACTTC.

This CDR3 reads CASSLSGLTYEQYF. The CDR3 DNA follows: TGTGCCAGCAGTCTCTCGGGCCTAACCTACGAGCAGTACTTC. J is TRBJ2-7 and V is TRBV12-3 or TRBV12-4; D is ambiguous. V gave up 5 bases and J gave up 2 bases, with 13 bases separating them. The length of the CDR3 is 14 residues.

This clonotype was seen only once. V is TRBV27 and J is TRBJ2-1; TRBD1 matches at 9 bases. The germline CDR1 and CDR2 sequences are MNHEY and SMNVEV (reference sequence). CDR3 length: 16 amino acids. V was clipped by 2 bases and J by 6 bases; unmatched bases: 8. The CDR3 nucleotides read TGTGCCAGCAGTTTACCTGGACAGGGGAGTGGCAATGAGCAGTTCTTC. Translated: CASSLPGQGSGNEQFF.

The V gene is TRBV12-3 or TRBV12-4, the J gene TRBJ2-3; the D gene is possibly TRBD1 (7 bases). The V end was cut by 6 bases, the J end by 4 bases, with 14 bases between. This CDR3 is built from 14 residues. The CDR3: CASREGAGADTQYF. The CDR3 nucleotides are TGTGCCAGCAGGGAGGGGGCAGGGGCAGATACGCAGTATTTT.

V is TRBV7-3 and J is TRBJ2-7, with TRBD1 identical over 8 bases. Per the germline V gene, CDR1 is SGHTA and CDR2 is FQGTGA. J was trimmed by 5 bases and V by 5 bases; bases with no gene match: 8. The CDR3 is 14 amino acids. The CDR3 bases are TGTGCCAGCAGCCCGTTGGACAGGGCCCACGAGCAGTACTTC. Protein product: CASSPLDRAHEQYF.

This clonotype occurred once. The chain is built from TRBV5-6 and TRBJ1-1, with TRBD1 matching over 7 bases. CDR3 length: 14 amino acids. Germline V gene sequence: CDR1 SGHDT, CDR2 YYEEEE. The V segment lost 5 bases and the J segment 1 base; nucleotides outside the gene matches: 5. CDR3 sequence (DNA): TGTGCCAGCAGGTTGAACAGGGGGAACACTGAAGCTTTCTTT. Amino acids: CASRLNRGNTEAFF. The whole variable domain, filled in from reference TRBV5-6 and TRBJ1-1, reads DAGVTQSPTHLIKTRGQQVTLRCSPKSGHDTVSWYQQALGQGPQFIFQYYEEEERQRGNFPDRFSGHQFPNYSSELNVNALLLGDSALYLCASRLNRGNTEAFFGQGTRLTVV.

The chain couples TRBV29-1 to TRBJ1-1; D remains ambiguous. The germline V gene encodes CDR1 SQVTM and CDR2 ANQGSEA. V was shortened by 7 bases and J by 1 base, with 7 bases between the two germline ends. The CDR3 is made up of 11 amino acids. This chain's CDR3 is CSAHRNTEAFF. The CDR3 nucleotides are TGCAGCGCTCACCGGAACACTGAAGCTTTCTTT.

The chain combines TRBV29-1 with TRBJ2-7; 10 positions match TRBD1. This CDR3 has 13 amino acids. V shed 8 bases and J 9 bases; nucleotides not matched to a gene: 13. Germline V gives CDR1 SQVTM, CDR2 ANQGSEA. The CDR3 region is CSIGQGVHRGQYF. The CDR3 nucleotides read TGCAGCATTGGACAGGGGGTCCATCGGGGGCAGTACTTC.

This chain joins TRBV2 and TRBJ2-7; D perhaps matches TRBD2 (6 bases). Trimming took 7 bases from V and 2 from J, leaving 12 bases between them. Germline V gene sequence: CDR1 SNHLY, CDR2 FYNNEI. The CDR3 loop spans 13 amino acids. As DNA, the CDR3 is TGTGCCAGCAAGGTTAGCGGTACCTACGAGCAGTACTTC. Protein: CASKVSGTYEQYF. The full variable domain, its missing parts supplied by reference TRBV2 and TRBJ2-7, is EPEVTQTPSHQVTQMGQEVILRCVPISNHLYFYWYRQILGQKVEFLVSFYNNEISEKSEIFDDQFSVERPDGSNFTLKIRSTKLEDSAMYFCASKVSGTYEQYFGPGTRLTVT.

The chain links TRBV28 to TRBJ2-7; 8 bases agree with TRBD1. The J segment lost 7 bases and the V segment lost 4 bases, leaving 12 bases of the junction unmatched. This CDR3 is 15 amino acids long. Looked up from germline, CDR1 is MDHEN and CDR2 is SYDVKM. This CDR3 reads CASSSHGTGIGEQYF. The CDR3 coding sequence is TGTGCCAGCAGTTCACACGGGACAGGTATAGGGGAGCAGTACTTC.

The CDR3 region is CAWNEGRLGTEAFF. The CDR3, as DNA: TGTGCCTGGAACGAGGGGAGATTGGGCACTGAAGCTTTCTTT. The V gene is TRBV30, the J gene TRBJ1-1; possible D gene TRBD1, 5 bases. V lost 4 bases to trimming and J lost 4 bases, with 16 bases between them. The CDR3 totals 14 residues. In germline, CDR1 is GTSNPN, CDR2 SVGIG (reference sequence).

The rearrangement links TRBV5-1 to TRBJ2-1, with D possibly called TRBD1 or TRBD2 (5 bases each). Trimming cost V 4 bases and J 2 bases, with 10 bases left between them. This CDR3 region has 14 residues. Germline V gives CDR1 SGHRS, CDR2 YFSETQ. The CDR3 DNA follows: TGCGCCAGCAGCGGGGACGGCGCCTACAATGAGCAGTTCTTC. It yields the protein CASSGDGAYNEQFF. Variable domain in full (rest from reference TRBV5-1 and TRBJ2-1): KAGVTQTPRYLIKTRGQQVTLSCSPISGHRSVSWYQQTPGQGLQFLFEYFSETQRNKGNFPGRFSGRQFSNSRSEMNVSTLELGDSALYLCASSGDGAYNEQFFGPGTRLTVL.

The V and J genes are TRBV5-1 and TRBJ1-5, with 7 bases aligning to TRBD1. The germline gives CDR1 SGHRS, CDR2 YFSETQ. The CDR3 loop spans 15 amino acids. V lost 1 base and J lost 2; bases outside the gene matches: 3. The CDR3 spells CASSLTGAGNQPQHF. For the CDR3, the DNA is TGCGCCAGCAGCTTGACAGGGGCGGGCAATCAGCCCCAGCATTTT. The complete variable domain, with remaining parts taken from reference TRBV5-1 and TRBJ1-5, reads KAGVTQTPRYLIKTRGQQVTLSCSPISGHRSVSWYQQTPGQGLQFLFEYFSETQRNKGNFPGRFSGRQFSNSRSEMNVSTLELGDSALYLCASSLTGAGNQPQHFGDGTRLSIL.

This rearrangement joins TRBV20-1 to TRBJ2-7; 7 nucleotides agree with TRBD2. The germline CDR1 and CDR2 sequences are DFQATT and SNEGSKA (reference sequence). This CDR3 region has 13 residues. J lost 3 bases, V lost 3 bases, and 5 bases had no gene match. CDR3 in amino acids: CSARASGLYEQYF. In DNA form, the CDR3 reads TGCAGTGCTAGGGCTAGCGGCCTCTACGAGCAGTACTTC.

The V and J genes are TRBV5-1 and TRBJ2-7; maybe TRBD1 (5 bases). The length of the CDR3 is 13 residues. V was shortened by 3 bases and J by 2 bases, with 9 bases between the two germline ends. Germline V CDR1 and CDR2: SGHRS, YFSETQ. In DNA form, the CDR3 reads TGCGCCAGCAGCTCGGACATAGCCTACGAGCAGTACTTC. It codes for CASSSDIAYEQYF. Based on the CDR3 plus reference TRBV5-1 and TRBJ2-7, the full variable domain is KAGVTQTPRYLIKTRGQQVTLSCSPISGHRSVSWYQQTPGQGLQFLFEYFSETQRNKGNFPGRFSGRQFSNSRSEMNVSTLELGDSALYLCASSSDIAYEQYFGPGTRLTVT.

V is TRBV29-1 and J is TRBJ1-2; D gene ambiguous. The CDR3 loop spans 9 amino acids. V was clipped by 7 bases and J by 4 bases, with 4 bases between them. Germline V gene data show CDR1 as SQVTM and CDR2 as ANQGSEA. The CDR3 spells CSAAYGYTF. In DNA, the CDR3 is TGCAGCGCTGCCTATGGCTACACCTTC.

This chain uses TRBV5-1 with TRBJ1-5; D is unclear. The CDR3 contains 13 residues. CDR1 and CDR2 (germline): SGHRS, YFSETQ. Trimming left V 5 bases short and J 9 bases short, with 15 bases between. The CDR3 is CASRGELAGPQHF. The CDR3 DNA reads TGCGCCAGCAGGGGAGAACTGGCTGGGCCCCAGCATTTT.